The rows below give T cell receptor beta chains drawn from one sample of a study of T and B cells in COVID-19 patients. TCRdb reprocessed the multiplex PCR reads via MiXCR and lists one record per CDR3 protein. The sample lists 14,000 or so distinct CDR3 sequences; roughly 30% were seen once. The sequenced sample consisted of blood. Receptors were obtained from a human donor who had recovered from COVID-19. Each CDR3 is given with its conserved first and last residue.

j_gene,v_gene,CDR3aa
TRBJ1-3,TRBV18,CASSPLSRSGNTIYF
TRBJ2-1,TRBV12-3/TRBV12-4,CASSFNGGPIGF
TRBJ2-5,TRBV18,CATSGWETQYF
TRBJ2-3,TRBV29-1,CSVGPDTQYF
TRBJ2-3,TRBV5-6,CASSLAWSVGPDTQYF
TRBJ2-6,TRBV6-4,CATSSGTGPTGANVLTF
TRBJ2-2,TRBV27,CASSLSGRVSTGELFF
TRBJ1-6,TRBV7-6,CASRLGRGGNSPLHF
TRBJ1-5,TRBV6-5,CASSRSGSNQPQHF
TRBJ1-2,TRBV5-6,CASSGKPGGYGYTF
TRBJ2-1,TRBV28,CASTLSGLSYNEQFF
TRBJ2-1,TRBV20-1,CSAQGQDNEQFF
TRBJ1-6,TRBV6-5,CASSRDTFSPLHF
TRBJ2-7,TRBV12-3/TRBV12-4,CASSFAGAYEQYF
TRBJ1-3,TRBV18,CASSLDGNTIYF
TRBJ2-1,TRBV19,CASTGTRRNYNEQFF
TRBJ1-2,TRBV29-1,CRQTGGCGYTF
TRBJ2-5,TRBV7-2,CASSTGTARETQYF
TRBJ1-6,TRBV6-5,CASSYEKTGQTPNSPLHF
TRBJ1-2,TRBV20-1,CSAGGPANYGYTF
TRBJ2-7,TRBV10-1,CASSDATGTDEQYF
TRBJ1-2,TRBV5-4,CASSLVHGQLKHYGYTF
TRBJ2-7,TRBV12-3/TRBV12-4,CASTHGVGTYEQYF
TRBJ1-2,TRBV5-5,CASSNRQGAFLYGYTF
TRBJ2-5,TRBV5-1,CASSGETQYF
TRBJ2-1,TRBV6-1,CASSGAGAYNEQFF
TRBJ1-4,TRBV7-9,CASSENGVREKLFF
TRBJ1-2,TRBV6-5,CASSYSAGVMRGYTF
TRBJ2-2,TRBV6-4,CASSRRLAGGNTGELFF
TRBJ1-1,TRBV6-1,CASSGAGDNTEAFF
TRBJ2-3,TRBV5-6,CASSGRTKSTDTQYF
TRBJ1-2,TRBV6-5,CASTPLSYPNYGYTF
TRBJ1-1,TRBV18,CASSPLGHMNTEAFF
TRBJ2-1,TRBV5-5,CASTLELAGAYNEQFF
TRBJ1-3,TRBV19,CASSTDRGHSGNTIYF
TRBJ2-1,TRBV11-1,CASSLDSGTSSYNEQFF
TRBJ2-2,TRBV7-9,CASSLVAGPFTGELFF
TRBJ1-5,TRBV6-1,CASSEALGGGQPQHF
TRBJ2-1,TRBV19,CASSIKGQGANEQFF